These T cell receptor beta chains were read from a single sample in a study of blood T cell repertoires in COVID-19. The method was immunoSEQ multiplex PCR; TCRdb's version includes in-frame clones alone and lacks a portion of them. The sample comprises a few hundred thousand clones, 65% to 90% of which are singletons, and around 4% rests with the top ten. Input material: PBMCs or T cells enriched from blood (not recorded which). The receptors here all came from a man under 40 who had recovered from COVID-19. The CDR3 runs from the conserved cysteine through the conserved F or W. D genes are given only for firm matches. Rows may omit the clone size; those that give it use once, few, many or a size class.

CDR3 length	V gene	D gene	clone size	J gene	CDR3 protein	CDR3 DNA
16	TRBV7-6	-	-	TRBJ1-5	CASSNMIGGGNQPQHF	TGTGCCAGCAGCAATATGATTGGGGGGGGCAATCAGCCCCAGCATTTT
14	TRBV28	TRBD1	many	TRBJ2-7	CASRGQGPPYEQYF	TGTGCCAGCAGGGGACAGGGTCCCCCCTACGAGCAGTACTTC
14	TRBV27	TRBD1	-	TRBJ1-2	CASSPGTGTGGYTF	TGTGCCAGCAGCCCCGGGACAGGGACCGGAGGCTACACCTTC
14	TRBV28	TRBD1	once	TRBJ1-2	CASSFPGQGNGYTF	TGTGCCAGCAGTTTCCCGGGACAGGGGAACGGCTACACCTTC
14	TRBV5-1	-	once	TRBJ1-5	CASSLTGSNQPQHF	TGCGCCAGCAGCTTGACAGGTAGCAATCAGCCCCAGCATTTT
14	TRBV10-3	-	-	TRBJ1-1	CAISEVGPNTEAFF	TGTGCCATCAGTGAAGTGGGCCCGAACACTGAAGCTTTCTTT
15	TRBV6-1	-	-	TRBJ1-2	CASSELPGIVYGYTF	TGTGCCAGCAGTGAATTGCCAGGGATCGTCTATGGCTACACCTTC
15	TRBV5-1	-	-	TRBJ1-5	CASSPTGLGNQPQHF	TGCGCCAGCAGTCCGACAGGACTTGGGAATCAGCCCCAGCATTTT
14	TRBV27	TRBD1	once	TRBJ1-2	CANKLGQANDGYTF	TGTGCCAACAAGCTCGGACAGGCGAATGATGGCTACACCTTC
15	TRBV25-1	TRBD2	-	TRBJ2-3	CASSGLAMRTDTQYF	TGTGCCAGCAGTGGACTAGCGATGAGGACAGATACGCAGTATTTT
13	TRBV27	-	-	TRBJ2-1	CASSPKPGSEQFF	TGTGCCAGCAGCCCCAAGCCGGGTAGTGAGCAGTTCTTC
15	TRBV7-9	TRBD1	-	TRBJ1-4	CASSHAGTGSEKLFF	TGTGCCAGCAGCCATGCCGGGACAGGGAGCGAAAAACTGTTTTTT
13	TRBV19	-	-	TRBJ1-1	CASPAPGNTEAFF	TGTGCCAGCCCCGCCCCGGGGAACACTGAAGCTTTCTTT
13	TRBV12-3/TRBV12-4	-	-	TRBJ2-3	CASSLRGTDTQYF	TGTGCCAGCAGTTTAAGGGGGACAGATACGCAGTATTTT